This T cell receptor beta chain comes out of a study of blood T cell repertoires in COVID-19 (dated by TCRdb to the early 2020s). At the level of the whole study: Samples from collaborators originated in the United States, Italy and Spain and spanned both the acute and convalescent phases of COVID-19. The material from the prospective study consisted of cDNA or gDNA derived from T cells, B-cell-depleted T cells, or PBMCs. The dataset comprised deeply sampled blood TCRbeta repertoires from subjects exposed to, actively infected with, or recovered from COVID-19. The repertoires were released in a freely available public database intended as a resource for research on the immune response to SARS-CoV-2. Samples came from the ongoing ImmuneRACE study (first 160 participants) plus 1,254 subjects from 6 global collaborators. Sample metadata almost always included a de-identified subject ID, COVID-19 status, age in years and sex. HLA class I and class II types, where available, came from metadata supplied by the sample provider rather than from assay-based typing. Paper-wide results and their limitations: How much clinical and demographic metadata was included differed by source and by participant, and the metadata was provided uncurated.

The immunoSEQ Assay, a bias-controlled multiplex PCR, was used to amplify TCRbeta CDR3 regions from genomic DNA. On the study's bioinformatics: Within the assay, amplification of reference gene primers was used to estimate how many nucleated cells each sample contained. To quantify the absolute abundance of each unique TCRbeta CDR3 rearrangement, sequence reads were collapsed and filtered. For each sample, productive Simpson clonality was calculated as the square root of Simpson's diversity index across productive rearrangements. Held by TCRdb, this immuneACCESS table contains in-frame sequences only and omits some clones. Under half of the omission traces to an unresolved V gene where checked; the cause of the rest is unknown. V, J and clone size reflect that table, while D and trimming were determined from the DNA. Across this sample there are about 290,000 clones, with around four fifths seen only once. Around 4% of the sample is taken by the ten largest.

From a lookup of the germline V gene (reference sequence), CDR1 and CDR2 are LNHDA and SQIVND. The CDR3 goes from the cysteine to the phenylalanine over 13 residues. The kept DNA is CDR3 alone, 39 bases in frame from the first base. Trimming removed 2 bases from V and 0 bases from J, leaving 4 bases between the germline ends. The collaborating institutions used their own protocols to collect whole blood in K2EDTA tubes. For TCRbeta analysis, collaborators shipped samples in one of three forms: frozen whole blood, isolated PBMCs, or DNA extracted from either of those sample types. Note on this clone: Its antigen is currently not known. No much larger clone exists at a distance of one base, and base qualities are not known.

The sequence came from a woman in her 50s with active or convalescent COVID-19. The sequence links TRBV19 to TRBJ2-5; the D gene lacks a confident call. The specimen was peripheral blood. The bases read TGTGCCAGTAGTATACAGGACCAAGAGACCCAGTACTTC. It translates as CASSIQDQETQYF.